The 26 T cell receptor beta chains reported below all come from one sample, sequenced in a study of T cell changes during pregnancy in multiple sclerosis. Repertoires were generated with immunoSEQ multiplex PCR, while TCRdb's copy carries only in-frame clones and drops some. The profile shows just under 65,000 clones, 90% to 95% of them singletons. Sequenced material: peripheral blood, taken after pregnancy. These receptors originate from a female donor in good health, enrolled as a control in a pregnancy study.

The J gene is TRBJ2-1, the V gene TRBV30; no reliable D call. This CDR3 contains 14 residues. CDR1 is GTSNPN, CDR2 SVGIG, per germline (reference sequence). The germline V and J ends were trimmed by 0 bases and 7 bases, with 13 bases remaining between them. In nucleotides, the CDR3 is TGTGCCTGGAGTGTAATGCGGTCTGGGAATGAGCAGTTCTTC. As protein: CAWSVMRSGNEQFF.

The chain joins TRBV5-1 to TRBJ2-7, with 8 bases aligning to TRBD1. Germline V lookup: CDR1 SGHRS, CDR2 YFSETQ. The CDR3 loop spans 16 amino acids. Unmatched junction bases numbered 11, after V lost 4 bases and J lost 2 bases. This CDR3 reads CASSQHDRGNPYEQYF. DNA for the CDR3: TGCGCCAGCAGCCAGCACGACAGGGGAAATCCCTACGAGCAGTACTTC.

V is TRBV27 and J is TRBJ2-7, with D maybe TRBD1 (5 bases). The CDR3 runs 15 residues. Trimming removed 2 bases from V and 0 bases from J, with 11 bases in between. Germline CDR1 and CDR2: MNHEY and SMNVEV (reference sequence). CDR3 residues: CASSLPGKSSYEQYF. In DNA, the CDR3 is TGTGCCAGCAGTTTACCAGGGAAAAGCTCCTACGAGCAGTACTTC.

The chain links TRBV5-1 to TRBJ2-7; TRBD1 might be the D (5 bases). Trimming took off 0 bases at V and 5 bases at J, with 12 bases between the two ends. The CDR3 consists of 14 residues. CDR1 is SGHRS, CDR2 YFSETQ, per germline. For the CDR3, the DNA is TGCGCCAGCAGCTTGGCATCGGCAGGGAACGAGCAGTACTTC. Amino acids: CASSLASAGNEQYF.

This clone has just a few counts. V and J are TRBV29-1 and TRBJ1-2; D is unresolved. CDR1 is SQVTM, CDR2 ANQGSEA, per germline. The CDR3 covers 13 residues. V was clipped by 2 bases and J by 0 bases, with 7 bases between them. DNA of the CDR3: TGCAGCGTTGAACAGGCAGCTAACTATGGCTACACCTTC. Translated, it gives CSVEQAANYGYTF.

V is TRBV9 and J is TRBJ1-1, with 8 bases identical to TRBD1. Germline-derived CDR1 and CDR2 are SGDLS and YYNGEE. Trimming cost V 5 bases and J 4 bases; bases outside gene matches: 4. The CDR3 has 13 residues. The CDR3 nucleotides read TGTGCCAGCAGTAAAACAGGGGGCACTGAAGCTTTCTTT. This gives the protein CASSKTGGTEAFF.

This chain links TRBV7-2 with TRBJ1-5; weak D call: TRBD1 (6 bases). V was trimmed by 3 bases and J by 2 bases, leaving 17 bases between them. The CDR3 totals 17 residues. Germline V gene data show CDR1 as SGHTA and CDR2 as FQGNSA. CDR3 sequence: CASSLETTGQGNQPQHF. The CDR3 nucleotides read TGTGCCAGCAGCTTGGAGACGACAGGCCAAGGCAATCAGCCCCAGCATTTT.

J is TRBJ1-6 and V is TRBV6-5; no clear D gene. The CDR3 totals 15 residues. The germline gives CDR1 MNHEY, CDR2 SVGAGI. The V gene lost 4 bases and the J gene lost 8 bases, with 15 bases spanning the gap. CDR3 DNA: TGTGCCAGCAGTTCCACCTCCGGGGTTTATTCACCCCTCCACTTT. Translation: CASSSTSGVYSPLHF.

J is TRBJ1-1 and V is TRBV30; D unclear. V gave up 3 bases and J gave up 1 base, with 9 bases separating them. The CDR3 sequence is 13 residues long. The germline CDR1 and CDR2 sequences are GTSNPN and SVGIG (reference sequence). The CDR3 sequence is CAWSEGQNTEAFF. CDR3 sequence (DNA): TGTGCCTGGAGCGAGGGCCAGAACACTGAAGCTTTCTTT.

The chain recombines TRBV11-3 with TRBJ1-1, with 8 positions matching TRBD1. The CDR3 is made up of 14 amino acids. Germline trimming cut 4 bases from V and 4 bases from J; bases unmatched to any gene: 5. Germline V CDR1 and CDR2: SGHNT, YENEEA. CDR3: CASSSDRDGTEAFF. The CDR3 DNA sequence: TGTGCCAGCAGCTCGGACAGGGATGGCACTGAAGCTTTCTTT.

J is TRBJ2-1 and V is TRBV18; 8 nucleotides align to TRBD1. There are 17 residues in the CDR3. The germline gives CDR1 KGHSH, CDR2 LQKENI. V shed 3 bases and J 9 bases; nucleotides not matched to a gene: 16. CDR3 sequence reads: CASSPRTSGTGLGEQFF. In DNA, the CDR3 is TGTGCCAGCTCACCCCGAACTTCCGGGACAGGCCTTGGTGAGCAGTTCTTC. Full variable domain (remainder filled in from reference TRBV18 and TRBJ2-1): NAGVMQNPRHLVRRRGQEARLRCSPMKGHSHVYWYRQLPEEGLKFMVYLQKENIIDESGMPKERFSAEFPKEGPSILRIQQVVRGDSAAYFCASSPRTSGTGLGEQFFGPGTRLTVL.

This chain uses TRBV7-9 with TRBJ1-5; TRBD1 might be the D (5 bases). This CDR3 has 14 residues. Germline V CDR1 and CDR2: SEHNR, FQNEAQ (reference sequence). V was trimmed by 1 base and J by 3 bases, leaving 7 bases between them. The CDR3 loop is CASSLGGPNQPQHF. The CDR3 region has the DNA TGTGCCAGCAGCTTAGGGGGCCCCAATCAGCCCCAGCATTTT.

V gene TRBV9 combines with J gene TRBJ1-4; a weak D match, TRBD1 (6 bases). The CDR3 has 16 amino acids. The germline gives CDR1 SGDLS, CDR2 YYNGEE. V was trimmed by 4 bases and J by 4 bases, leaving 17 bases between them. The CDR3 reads CASSPAPRGLNEKLFF. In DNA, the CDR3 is TGTGCCAGCAGCCCAGCACCCAGGGGCCTTAATGAAAAACTGTTTTTT.

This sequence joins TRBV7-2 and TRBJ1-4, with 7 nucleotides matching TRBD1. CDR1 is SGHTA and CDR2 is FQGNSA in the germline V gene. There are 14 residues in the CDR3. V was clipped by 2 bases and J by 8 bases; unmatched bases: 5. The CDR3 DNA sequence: TGTGCCAGCAGCTTACAGGGGGGTAGGGAAAAACTGTTTTTT. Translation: CASSLQGGREKLFF.

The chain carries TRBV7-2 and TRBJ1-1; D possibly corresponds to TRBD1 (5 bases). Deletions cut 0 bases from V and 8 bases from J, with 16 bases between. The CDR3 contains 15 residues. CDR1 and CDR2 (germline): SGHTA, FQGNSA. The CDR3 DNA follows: TGTGCCAGCAGCTTAGCCACGGATTCCCGGGGGGAAGCTTTCTTT. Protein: CASSLATDSRGEAFF.

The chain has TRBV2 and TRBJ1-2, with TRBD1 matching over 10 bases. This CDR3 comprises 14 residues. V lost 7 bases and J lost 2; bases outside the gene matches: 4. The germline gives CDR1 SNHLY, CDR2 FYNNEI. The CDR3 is CASTRDRGNYGYTF. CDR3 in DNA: TGTGCCAGCACCCGGGACAGGGGAAACTATGGCTACACCTTC.

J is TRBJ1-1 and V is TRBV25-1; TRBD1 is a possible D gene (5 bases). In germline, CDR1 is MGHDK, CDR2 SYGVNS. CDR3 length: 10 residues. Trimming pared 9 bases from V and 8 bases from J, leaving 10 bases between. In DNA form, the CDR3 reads TGTGCCAGTATAGACAGAGAAGCTTTCTTT. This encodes CASIDREAFF. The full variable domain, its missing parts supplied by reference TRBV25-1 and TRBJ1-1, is EADIYQTPRYLVIGTGKKITLECSQTMGHDKMYWYQQDPGMELHLIHYSYGVNSTEKGDLSSESTVSRIRTEHFPLTLESARPSHTSQYLCASIDREAFFGQGTRLTVV.

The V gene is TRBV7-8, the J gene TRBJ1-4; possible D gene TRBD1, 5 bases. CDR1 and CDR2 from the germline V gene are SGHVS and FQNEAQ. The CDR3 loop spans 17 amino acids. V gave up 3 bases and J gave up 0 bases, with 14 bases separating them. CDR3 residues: CASSFGGVGATNEKLFF. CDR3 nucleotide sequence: TGTGCCAGCAGCTTTGGGGGGGTAGGGGCAACTAATGAAAAACTGTTTTTT.

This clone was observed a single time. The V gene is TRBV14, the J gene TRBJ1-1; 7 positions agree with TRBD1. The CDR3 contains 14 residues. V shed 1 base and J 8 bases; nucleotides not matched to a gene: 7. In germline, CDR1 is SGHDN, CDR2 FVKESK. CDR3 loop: CASSQALHRGEAFF. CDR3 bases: TGTGCCAGCAGCCAAGCCCTCCACAGGGGAGAAGCTTTCTTT.

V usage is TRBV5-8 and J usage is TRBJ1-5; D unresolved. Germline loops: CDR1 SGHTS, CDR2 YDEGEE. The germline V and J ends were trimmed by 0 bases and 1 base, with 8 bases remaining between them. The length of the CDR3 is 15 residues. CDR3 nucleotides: TGTGCCAGCAGCTTGGGTGAGTGGAGCAATCAGCCCCAGCATTTT. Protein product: CASSLGEWSNQPQHF.

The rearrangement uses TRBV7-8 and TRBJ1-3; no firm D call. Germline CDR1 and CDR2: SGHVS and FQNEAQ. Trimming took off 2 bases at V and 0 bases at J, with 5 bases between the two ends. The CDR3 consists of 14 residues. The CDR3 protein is CASSLRGSGNTIYF. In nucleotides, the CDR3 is TGTGCCAGCAGCTTACGCGGCTCTGGAAACACCATATATTTT.

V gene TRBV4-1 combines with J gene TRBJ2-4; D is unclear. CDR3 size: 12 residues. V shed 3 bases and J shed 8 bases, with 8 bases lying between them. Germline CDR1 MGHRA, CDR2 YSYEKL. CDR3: CASSHRNDIQYF. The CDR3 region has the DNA TGCGCCAGCAGCCACAGAAATGACATTCAGTACTTC.

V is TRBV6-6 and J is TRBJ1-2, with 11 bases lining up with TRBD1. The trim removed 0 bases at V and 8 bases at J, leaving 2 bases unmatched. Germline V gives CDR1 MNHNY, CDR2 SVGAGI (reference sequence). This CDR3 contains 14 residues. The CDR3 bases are TGTGCCAGCAGTTACTCAGGGACAGGGGGAGGCTACACCTTC. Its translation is CASSYSGTGGGYTF.

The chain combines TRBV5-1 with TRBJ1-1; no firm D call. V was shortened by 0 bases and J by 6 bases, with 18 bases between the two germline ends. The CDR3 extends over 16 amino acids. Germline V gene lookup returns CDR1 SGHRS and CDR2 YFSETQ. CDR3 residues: CASSLGPASDVPEAFF. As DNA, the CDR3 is TGCGCCAGCAGCTTGGGGCCAGCGAGTGATGTCCCTGAAGCTTTCTTT.

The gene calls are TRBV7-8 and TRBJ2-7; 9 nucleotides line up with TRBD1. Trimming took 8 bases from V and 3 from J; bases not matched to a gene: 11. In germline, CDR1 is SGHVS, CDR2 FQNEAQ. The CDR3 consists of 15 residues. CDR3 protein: CASEEAGTGNYEQYF. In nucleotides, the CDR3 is TGTGCCAGCGAGGAAGCCGGGACAGGGAACTACGAGCAGTACTTC.

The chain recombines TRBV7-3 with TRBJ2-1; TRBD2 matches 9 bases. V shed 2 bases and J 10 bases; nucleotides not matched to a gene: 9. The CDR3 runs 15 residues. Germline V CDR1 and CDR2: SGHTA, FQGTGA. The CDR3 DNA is TGTGCCAGCAGCTTATTGGCGGGGGGGCTCGGGGAGCAGTTCTTC. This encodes CASSLLAGGLGEQFF.